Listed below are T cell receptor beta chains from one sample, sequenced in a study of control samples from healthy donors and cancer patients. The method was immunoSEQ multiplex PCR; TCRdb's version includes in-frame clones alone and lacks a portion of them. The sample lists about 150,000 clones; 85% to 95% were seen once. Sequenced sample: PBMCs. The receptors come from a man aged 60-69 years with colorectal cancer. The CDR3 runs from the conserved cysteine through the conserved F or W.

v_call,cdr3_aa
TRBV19,CASSIVLNQPQHF
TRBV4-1,CASSQSDPTSPLHF
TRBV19,CASSITGAGANVLTF
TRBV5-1,CASSLAGTREETQYF
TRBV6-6,CASSLGRGNSPLHF
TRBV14,CASSQKDTQTDTQYF
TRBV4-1,CASSQGTGGTGELFF
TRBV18,CASSEGLSSPLHF
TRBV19,CASSTQGDQPQHF
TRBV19,CASSTGQQNTEAFF
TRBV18,CASSPTGTSTDTQYF
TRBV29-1,CSVEAPSAEQYF
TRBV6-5,CASKRQTSYNSPLHF
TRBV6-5,CASSHSQSGYEQYF
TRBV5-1,CASSLGPGQGRETQYF
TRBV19,CASSVRLAGGTDTQYF
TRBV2,CASSAGTGLSEQYF
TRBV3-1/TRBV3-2,CASSHLTGGETQYF
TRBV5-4,CASSQWTGATVYEQYF
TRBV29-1,CSVEELSGYTF
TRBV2,CASSEDTPSGYTF
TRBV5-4,CASSLEGFYGYTF
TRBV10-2,CASSEGSLSEAFF
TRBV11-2,CASSLDEWETQYF
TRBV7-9,CASTPGSSYEQYF
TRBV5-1,CASSDRGIGNSPLHF
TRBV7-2,CASSLMTGERQPQHF
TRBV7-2,CASSTPGTRNGYTF
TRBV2,CASTTGLEDGYTF
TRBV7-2,CASSLTWGGGSPLHF
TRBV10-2,CASSERGETSGVHEQYF
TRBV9,CASSPLGGPLGYTF
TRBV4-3,CASSQLQGAANEKLFF
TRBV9,CASSPQDTGELFF
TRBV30,CAWSVSIGAGNEQFF
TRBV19,CASSIRGDTEAFF
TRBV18,CASSRAYILVNTGELFF
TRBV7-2,CASSLSPGQGAYEQYF
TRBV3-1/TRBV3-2,CASSQGTGVEKLFF
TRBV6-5,CASDGNTEAFF
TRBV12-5,CASGLVPRDRDSNQPQHF